These 32 T cell receptor beta chains originate from one sample sequenced in a study of shared clonotypes between healthy human individuals. The method was immunoSEQ multiplex PCR; TCRdb's version includes in-frame clones alone and lacks a portion of them. Among roughly 2 million clones, just under 95% were seen once, and the ten largest hold roughly 1%. Naive CD8 cells lacked CD45RO and underwent positive selection for CCR7, leaving out terminally differentiated effector memory CD45RA+ cells. Input material: naive CD8+ T cells sorted from blood. These TCRs come from a man between 18 and 35 years old in good health.

CDR3 in DNA: TGTGCCAGCAGTTACTCGATCGCGGGGGGATCCTACGAGCAGTACTTC. Encoded protein: CASSYSIAGGSYEQYF. The chain recombines TRBV6-5 with TRBJ2-7; 8 bases align to TRBD2. Trimming cost V 0 bases and J 1 base; bases outside gene matches: 5. The CDR3 loop spans 16 amino acids. Germline CDR1 reads MNHEY; CDR2 reads SVGAGI.

A note on this clone: Other DNA sequences within the sample encode an identical CDR3. The V call is TRBV5-1, the J call TRBJ1-2, with D perhaps TRBD1 (5 bases). Looked up from germline, CDR1 is SGHRS and CDR2 is YFSETQ. V shed 4 bases and J shed 6 bases, with 13 bases lying between them. CDR3 size: 13 residues. The CDR3 here is CASSLFGADGYTF. Written as DNA, the CDR3 is TGCGCCAGCAGCCTCTTTGGGGCCGATGGCTACACCTTC. The full variable domain, in which reference TRBV5-1 and TRBJ1-2 provide the parts outside the CDR3, is KAGVTQTPRYLIKTRGQQVTLSCSPISGHRSVSWYQQTPGQGLQFLFEYFSETQRNKGNFPGRFSGRQFSNSRSEMNVSTLELGDSALYLCASSLFGADGYTFGSGTRLTVV.

Comment on this clone: Additional DNA sequences in this sample encode the identical CDR3. The rearrangement uses TRBV2 and TRBJ2-7; D remains unclear. Trimming pared 9 bases from V and 0 bases from J, leaving 3 bases between. The germline CDR1 and CDR2 sequences are SNHLY and FYNNEI. This CDR3 contains 10 residues. Here the CDR3 reads CASSSYEQYF. The CDR3 region has the DNA TGTGCCAGTTCCTCCTACGAGCAGTACTTC.

The sample holds one count of this clone. The rearrangement uses TRBV27 and TRBJ2-7, with 8 bases aligning to TRBD1. The CDR3 runs 16 residues. CDR1 is MNHEY, CDR2 SMNVEV, per germline (reference sequence). The V segment lost 5 bases and the J segment 2 bases; nucleotides outside the gene matches: 11. CDR3 loop: CASSLTTGDHTYEQYF. The CDR3 DNA is TGTGCCAGCAGTCTAACGACAGGGGATCATACCTACGAGCAGTACTTC.

The chain recombines TRBV7-9 with TRBJ2-6; weak D call: TRBD1 (5 bases). This CDR3 contains 15 residues. V was pared by 7 bases and J by 0 bases, with 10 bases between. CDR1 and CDR2 (germline): SEHNR, FQNEAQ (reference sequence). The CDR3 is CASTDSLSGANVLTF. DNA of the CDR3: TGTGCCAGCACCGACAGTCTCTCTGGGGCCAACGTCCTGACTTTC.

This chain uses TRBV9 with TRBJ2-2, with 12 bases that match TRBD2. With V trimmed by 2 bases and J by 1 base, 6 bases remained unmatched. CDR3 length equals 18 residues. In germline, CDR1 is SGDLS, CDR2 YYNGEE. In DNA, the CDR3 is TGTGCCAGCAGCGTCGCTAGCGGGAGGGCTGTGAACACCGGGGAGCTGTTTTTT. Its protein is CASSVASGRAVNTGELFF.

The rearrangement joins TRBV29-1 to TRBJ2-5, with 9 nucleotides matching TRBD2. This CDR3 contains 15 residues. From germline, CDR1 is SQVTM and CDR2 ANQGSEA. The J segment lost 4 bases and the V segment lost 1 base, leaving 7 bases of the junction unmatched. The CDR3 DNA reads as TGCAGCGTTGAAGGCGTTAGCGGGAGTGGAGAGACCCAGTACTTC. It codes for CSVEGVSGSGETQYF.

The rearrangement joins TRBV19 to TRBJ1-5; D is ambiguous. The germline V gene has CDR1 LNHDA and CDR2 SQIVND (reference sequence). The CDR3 is made up of 14 amino acids. Trimming removed 4 bases from V and 0 bases from J, with 7 bases in between. The CDR3: CASSRGGSNQPQHF. CDR3 DNA sequence: TGTGCCAGTAGTAGGGGAGGTAGCAATCAGCCCCAGCATTTT.

The chain uses TRBV28 and TRBJ1-5; D is perhaps TRBD1 (5 bases). V dropped 3 bases and J dropped 1 base, with 10 bases sitting between them. The CDR3 is 15 residues long. Germline V lookup: CDR1 MDHEN, CDR2 SYDVKM. The chain's CDR3 is CASSLGLISNQPQHF. In DNA, the CDR3 is TGTGCCAGCAGTTTGGGGCTTATAAGCAATCAGCCCCAGCATTTT. The full variable domain, in which reference TRBV28 and TRBJ1-5 provide the parts outside the CDR3, is DVKVTQSSRYLVKRTGEKVFLECVQDMDHENMFWYRQDPGLGLRLIYFSYDVKMKEKGDIPEGYSVSREKKERFSLILESASTNQTSMYLCASSLGLISNQPQHFGDGTRLSIL.

This clone came up a few times. The chain combines TRBV5-1 with TRBJ2-5; the D gene is possibly TRBD1 (6 bases). The CDR3 totals 15 residues. Looked up from germline, CDR1 is SGHRS and CDR2 is YFSETQ. Trimming pared 4 bases from V and 2 bases from J, leaving 15 bases between. CDR3 DNA: TGCGCCAGCAGCCTATCCGGACAGATTCAAGAGACCCAGTACTTC. Amino acids: CASSLSGQIQETQYF.

The gene calls are TRBV7-9 and TRBJ2-5, with D possibly matching TRBD2 (5 bases). CDR1 SEHNR and CDR2 FQNEAQ come from the germline V gene (reference sequence). The CDR3 extends over 14 amino acids. Trimming removed 2 bases from V and 3 bases from J, with 10 bases in between. Here the CDR3 DNA reads TGTGCCAGCAGCTTAACCGGGAAGGAAGAGACCCAGTACTTC. Translating it yields CASSLTGKEETQYF.

The table lists this clone with a count of one. The chain employs TRBV21-1 and TRBJ1-1. TRBV21-1 is annotated as a pseudogene. CDR3 length: 18 amino acids. The CDR3 loop reads CASSRWDRDSQGNTEAFF. The CDR3 DNA is TGTGCCAGCAGCCGATGGGACCGTGATAGTCAGGGGAACACTGAAGCTTTCTTT.

The chain joins TRBV6-1 to TRBJ2-7; no clear D gene. This CDR3 has 13 residues. The ends were cut back, 2 bases at V and 1 base at J, with 6 bases in the middle. CDR1 is MNHNS and CDR2 is SASEGT in the germline V gene. CDR3 sequence reads: CASSESNSYEQYF. In DNA, the CDR3 is TGTGCCAGCAGTGAATCGAATTCCTACGAGCAGTACTTC.

The J gene is TRBJ2-7, the V gene TRBV19, with D possibly being TRBD1 (5 bases). The CDR3 length is 14 residues. The germline CDR1 and CDR2 sequences are LNHDA and SQIVND (reference sequence). The V and J ends lost 2 bases and 3 bases respectively, with 11 bases between them. CDR3 sequence (DNA): TGTGCCAGTAGTATAATGCAGGGCCACTACGAGCAGTACTTC. It yields the protein CASSIMQGHYEQYF. The full variable domain, with the rest looked up from reference TRBV19 and TRBJ2-7, is DGGITQSPKYLFRKEGQNVTLSCEQNLNHDAMYWYRQDPGQGLRLIYYSQIVNDFQKGDIAEGYSVSREKKESFPLTVTSAQKNPTAFYLCASSIMQGHYEQYFGPGTRLTVT.

This chain joins TRBV6-1 and TRBJ1-2, with 9 bases that match TRBD1. J was trimmed by 7 bases and V by 5 bases; bases with no gene match: 5. The CDR3 has 13 amino acids. The germline gives CDR1 MNHNS, CDR2 SASEGT. The CDR3 is CASSPGTGSGYTF. For the CDR3, the DNA is TGTGCCAGCAGTCCCGGGACAGGGTCTGGCTACACCTTC.

The CDR3 coding sequence is TGTGCCAGCAGCGAGGACAGCCACTATGGCTACACCTTC. Amino acid sequence: CASSEDSHYGYTF. The gene calls are TRBV5-6 and TRBJ1-2; D might be TRBD1 (6 bases). V lost 4 bases, J lost 3 bases, and 10 bases lay in between. CDR3 length: 13 amino acids. CDR1 SGHDT and CDR2 YYEEEE come from the germline V gene.

The chain couples TRBV30 to TRBJ1-4, with D uncertain. V lost 8 bases and J lost 3, with 16 bases in between. Germline lookup yields CDR1 GTSNPN and CDR2 SVGIG (reference sequence). The CDR3 is made up of 14 amino acids. CDR3 protein: CALSWVGANEKLFF. The CDR3 nucleotides are TGTGCCCTCTCCTGGGTCGGGGCTAATGAAAAACTGTTTTTT.

The gene calls are TRBV19 and TRBJ2-7; D is perhaps TRBD2 (5 bases). CDR1 and CDR2 (germline): LNHDA, SQIVND (reference sequence). There are 14 residues in the CDR3. Trimming cost V 3 bases and J 5 bases, with 14 bases left between them. The CDR3 protein is CASSIGLASDEQYF. The CDR3 bases are TGTGCCAGTAGTATCGGTCTAGCTTCGGACGAGCAGTACTTC.

CDR3 sequence: CASSFFGDSTDTQYF. CDR3 in DNA: TGCGCCAGCAGCTTCTTCGGGGATAGCACAGATACGCAGTATTTT. V usage is TRBV5-1 and J usage is TRBJ2-3, with TRBD2 as a possible D gene (5 bases). Between the trimmed V and J ends, which lost 2 bases and 0 bases, there was a span of 10 bases. In germline, CDR1 is SGHRS, CDR2 YFSETQ. The CDR3 length is 15 residues.

This chain joins TRBV9 and TRBJ2-7; perhaps TRBD2 as D (5 bases). Germline CDR1 is SGDLS and CDR2 is YYNGEE. The CDR3 consists of 14 residues. With 3 bases removed from V and 2 bases from J, the gap between germline ends came to 12 bases. This CDR3 is CASSASGRPYEQYF. The CDR3 nucleotides are TGTGCCAGCAGCGCGAGCGGAAGACCCTACGAGCAGTACTTC.

The chain couples TRBV10-3 to TRBJ1-2, with D hard to call. Deletions cut 2 bases from V and 2 bases from J, with 15 bases between. This CDR3 region has 16 residues. Germline V CDR1 and CDR2: ENHRY, SYGVKD. CDR3 region: CAISEKGGLGNYGYTF. CDR3 bases: TGTGCCATCAGTGAGAAGGGTGGGCTGGGGAACTATGGCTACACCTTC.

The chain recombines TRBV4-3 with TRBJ2-1; D not resolved. CDR3 size: 15 residues. The ends were cut back, 0 bases at V and 6 bases at J, with 12 bases in the middle. The germline CDR1 and CDR2 sequences are LGHNA and YSLEER. DNA of the CDR3: TGCGCCAGCAGCCAAGATAGCTCCATCGGCAATGAGCAGTTCTTC. Translated, it gives CASSQDSSIGNEQFF.

The chain joins TRBV18 to TRBJ2-7, with D possibly being TRBD2 (5 bases). Germline values: CDR1 KGHSH, CDR2 LQKENI. V was clipped by 5 bases and J by 0 bases, with 11 bases between them. The CDR3 runs to 14 residues. CDR3 residues: CASSVTGSSYEQYF. In DNA form, the CDR3 reads TGTGCCAGCTCAGTGACGGGGAGCTCCTACGAGCAGTACTTC.

V is TRBV9 and J is TRBJ2-3; 7 bases agree with TRBD2. This CDR3 has 13 residues. Germline-derived CDR1 and CDR2 are SGDLS and YYNGEE. V trimming: 3 bases; J trimming: 4 bases; junction bases outside the gene matches: 2. This chain's CDR3 is CASSAGGPDTQYF. The CDR3 DNA is TGTGCCAGCAGCGCGGGGGGTCCAGATACGCAGTATTTT.

CDR3 protein: CASLFLGTGANYGYTF. DNA for the CDR3: TGTGCCAGCCTTTTTCTGGGGACAGGGGCGAACTATGGCTACACCTTC. The chain is built from TRBV2 and TRBJ1-2; 10 bases are shared with TRBD1. Germline V gene data show CDR1 as SNHLY and CDR2 as FYNNEI. The CDR3 contains 16 residues. The junction had 11 bases not matched to a gene; V was cut back by 8 bases and J by 2 bases.

To note about this clone: Other nucleotide sequences in the sample specify the same CDR3. The chain couples TRBV5-4 to TRBJ2-1; 7 bases match TRBD2. This CDR3 comprises 13 residues. CDR1 and CDR2 (germline): SGHNT, YYREEE (reference sequence). The ends lost 5 bases at V and 7 bases at J; junction bases unmatched: 6. CDR3 protein: CASSFGGGNEQFF. As DNA, the CDR3 is TGTGCCAGCAGTTTTGGGGGGGGAAATGAGCAGTTCTTC.

To note about this clone: Other DNA variants within this sample encode the same CDR3. The rearrangement uses TRBV9 and TRBJ1-4; unclear D gene. The CDR3 runs 12 residues. The germline CDR1 and CDR2 sequences are SGDLS and YYNGEE. V lost 3 bases to trimming and J lost 8 bases, with 8 bases between them. This chain's CDR3 is CASSGSGEKLFF. The CDR3 coding sequence is TGTGCCAGCAGCGGGAGTGGCGAAAAACTGTTTTTT.

The chain recombines TRBV7-9 with TRBJ2-1; 7 bases match TRBD2. The germline V gene encodes CDR1 SEHNR and CDR2 FQNEAQ (reference sequence). The CDR3 has 15 residues. V shed 2 bases and J 5 bases; nucleotides not matched to a gene: 6. CDR3 sequence (DNA): TGTGCCAGCAGCTTAAGAGCGGGGACCCACAATGAGCAGTTCTTC. Its translation: CASSLRAGTHNEQFF.

The chain's CDR3 is CATRTSGAHNEQFF. In DNA form, the CDR3 reads TGTGCCACCAGGACCTCTGGTGCACACAATGAGCAGTTCTTC. V gene TRBV10-3 combines with J gene TRBJ2-1; D remains ambiguous. The CDR3 extends over 14 amino acids. V lost 10 bases to trimming and J lost 5 bases, with 18 bases between them. The germline CDR1 and CDR2 sequences are ENHRY and SYGVKD.

This chain links TRBV6-1 with TRBJ2-3, with D unclear. V was shortened by 1 base and J by 0 bases, with 11 bases between the two germline ends. Germline loops: CDR1 MNHNS, CDR2 SASEGT. The CDR3 is 16 amino acids. The CDR3 region has the DNA TGTGCCAGCAGTGAAGTATGGGAATCTAGCACAGATACGCAGTATTTT. Its translation is CASSEVWESSTDTQYF.

Only one count was recorded for this clone. The J gene is TRBJ2-3, the V gene TRBV7-8; no firm D call. The V gene's germline CDR1 is SGHVS and CDR2 FQNEAQ. Trimming removed 7 bases from V and 0 bases from J, with 11 bases in between. The CDR3 extends over 14 amino acids. The CDR3 loop is CASKSSTSTDTQYF. In DNA, the CDR3 is TGTGCCAGCAAGTCGAGCACTAGCACAGATACGCAGTATTTT.

The rearrangement uses TRBV6-6 and TRBJ1-1; D is ambiguous. Germline assignment: CDR1 MNHNY and CDR2 SVGAGI (reference sequence). The CDR3 has 11 residues. Trimming shortened V by 6 bases and J by 7 bases, and 9 bases separated the two germline ends. The CDR3 sequence: CASSDGGEAFF. CDR3 DNA sequence: TGTGCCAGCAGCGATGGCGGTGAAGCTTTCTTT.